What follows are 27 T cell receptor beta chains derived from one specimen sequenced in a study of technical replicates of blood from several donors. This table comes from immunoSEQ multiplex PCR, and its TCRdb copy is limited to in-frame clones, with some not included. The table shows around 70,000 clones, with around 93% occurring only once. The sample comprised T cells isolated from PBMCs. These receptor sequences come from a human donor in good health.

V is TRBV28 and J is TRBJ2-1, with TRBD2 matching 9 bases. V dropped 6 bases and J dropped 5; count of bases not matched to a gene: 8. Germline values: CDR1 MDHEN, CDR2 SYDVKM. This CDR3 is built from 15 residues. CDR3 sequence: CASSRRLAGNNEQFF. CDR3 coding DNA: TGTGCCAGCAGCCGGAGGCTAGCGGGGAACAATGAGCAGTTCTTC. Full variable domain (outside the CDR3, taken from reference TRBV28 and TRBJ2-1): DVKVTQSSRYLVKRTGEKVFLECVQDMDHENMFWYRQDPGLGLRLIYFSYDVKMKEKGDIPEGYSVSREKKERFSLILESASTNQTSMYLCASSRRLAGNNEQFFGPGTRLTVL.

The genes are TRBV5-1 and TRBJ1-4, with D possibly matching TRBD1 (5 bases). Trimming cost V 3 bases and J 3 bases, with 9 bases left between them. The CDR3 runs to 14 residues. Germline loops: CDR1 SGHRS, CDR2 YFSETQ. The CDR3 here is CASSYGGANEKLFF. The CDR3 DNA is TGCGCCAGCAGCTACGGGGGGGCTAATGAAAAACTGTTTTTT.

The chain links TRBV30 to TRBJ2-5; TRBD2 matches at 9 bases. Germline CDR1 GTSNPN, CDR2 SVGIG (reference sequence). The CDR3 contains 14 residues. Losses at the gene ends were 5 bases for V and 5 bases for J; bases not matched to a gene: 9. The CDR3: CAWRTGTSGETQYF. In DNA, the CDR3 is TGTGCCTGGCGGACGGGCACTAGCGGGGAGACCCAGTACTTC.

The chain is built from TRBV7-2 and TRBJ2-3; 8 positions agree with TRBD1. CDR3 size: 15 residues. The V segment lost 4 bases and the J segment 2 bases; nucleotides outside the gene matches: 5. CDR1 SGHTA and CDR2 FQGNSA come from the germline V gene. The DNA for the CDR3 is TGTGCCAGCAGCTCCCAGGGGGCGGTCACAGATACGCAGTATTTT. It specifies CASSSQGAVTDTQYF.

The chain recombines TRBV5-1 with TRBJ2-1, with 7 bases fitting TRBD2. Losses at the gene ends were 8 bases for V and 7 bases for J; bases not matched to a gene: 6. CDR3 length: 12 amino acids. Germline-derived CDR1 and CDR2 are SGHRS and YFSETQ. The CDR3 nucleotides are TGCGCCAGTACCCAAGCGGGGAATGAGCAGTTCTTC. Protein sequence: CASTQAGNEQFF. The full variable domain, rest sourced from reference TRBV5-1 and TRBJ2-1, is KAGVTQTPRYLIKTRGQQVTLSCSPISGHRSVSWYQQTPGQGLQFLFEYFSETQRNKGNFPGRFSGRQFSNSRSEMNVSTLELGDSALYLCASTQAGNEQFFGPGTRLTVL.

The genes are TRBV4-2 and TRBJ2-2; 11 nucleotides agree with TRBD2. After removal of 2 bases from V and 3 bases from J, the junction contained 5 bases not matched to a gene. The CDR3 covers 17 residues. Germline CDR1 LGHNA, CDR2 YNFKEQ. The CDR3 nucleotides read TGTGCCAGCAGCCAACCTAGCGGGGGGACTCACACCGGGGAGCTGTTTTTT. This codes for CASSQPSGGTHTGELFF.

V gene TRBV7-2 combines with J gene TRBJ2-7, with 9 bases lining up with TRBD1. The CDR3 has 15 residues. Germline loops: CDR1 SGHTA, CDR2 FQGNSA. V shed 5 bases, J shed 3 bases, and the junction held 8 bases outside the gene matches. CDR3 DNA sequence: TGTGCCAGCAGCCTAGGACAGGGGACCTTCTACGAGCAGTACTTC. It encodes CASSLGQGTFYEQYF.

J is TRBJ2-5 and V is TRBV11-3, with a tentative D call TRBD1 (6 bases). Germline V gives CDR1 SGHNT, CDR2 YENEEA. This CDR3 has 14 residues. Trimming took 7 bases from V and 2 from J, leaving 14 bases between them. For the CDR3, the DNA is TGTGCCAGCACCGCAGACAGGTGGCAAGAGACCCAGTACTTC. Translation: CASTADRWQETQYF. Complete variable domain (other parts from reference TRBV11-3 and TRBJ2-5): EAGVVQSPRYKIIEKKQPVAFWCNPISGHNTLYWYLQNLGQGPELLIRYENEEAVDDSQLPKDRFSAERLKGVDSTLKIQPAELGDSAVYLCASTADRWQETQYFGPGTRLLVL.

DNA for the CDR3: TGTGCCAGCAGCTCGTGGGGGACAGGGCAGGGCTACACCTTC. Its translation is CASSSWGTGQGYTF. V usage is TRBV7-8 and J usage is TRBJ1-2; 9 nucleotides line up with TRBD1. The germline CDR1 and CDR2 sequences are SGHVS and FQNEAQ. This CDR3 has 14 amino acids. Trimming cost V 4 bases and J 8 bases; bases outside gene matches: 8.

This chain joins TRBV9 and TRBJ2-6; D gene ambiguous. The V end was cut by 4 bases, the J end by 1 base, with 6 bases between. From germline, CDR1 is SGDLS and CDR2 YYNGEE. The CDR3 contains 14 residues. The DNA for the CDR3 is TGTGCCAGCAGCTTGAGATCTGGGGCCAACGTCCTGACTTTC. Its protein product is CASSLRSGANVLTF.

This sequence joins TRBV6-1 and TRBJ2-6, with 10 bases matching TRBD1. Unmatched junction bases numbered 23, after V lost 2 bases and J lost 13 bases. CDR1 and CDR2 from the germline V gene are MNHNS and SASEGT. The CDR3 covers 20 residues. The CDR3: CASSELGVGQGSVRREVLTF. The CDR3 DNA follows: TGTGCCAGCAGTGAATTAGGAGTGGGACAGGGGTCGGTGAGACGCGAGGTCCTGACTTTC.

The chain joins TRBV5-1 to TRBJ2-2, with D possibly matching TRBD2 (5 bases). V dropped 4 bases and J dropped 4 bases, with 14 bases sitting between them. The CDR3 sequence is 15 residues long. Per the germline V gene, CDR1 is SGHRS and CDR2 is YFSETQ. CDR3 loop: CASSLVGGPTGELFF. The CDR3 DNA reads TGCGCCAGCAGCCTAGTCGGCGGGCCCACCGGGGAGCTGTTTTTT.

The DNA for the CDR3 is TGTGCCACCAGCAGCACCGGGACAGGGGGCTTTAGGAGGCAGTTCTTC. Its protein product is CATSSTGTGGFRRQFF. The rearrangement joins TRBV15 to TRBJ2-1, with 12 positions matching TRBD1. Germline V gives CDR1 LNHNV, CDR2 YYDKDF (reference sequence). V shed 3 bases and J 12 bases; nucleotides not matched to a gene: 12. CDR3 length: 16 residues.

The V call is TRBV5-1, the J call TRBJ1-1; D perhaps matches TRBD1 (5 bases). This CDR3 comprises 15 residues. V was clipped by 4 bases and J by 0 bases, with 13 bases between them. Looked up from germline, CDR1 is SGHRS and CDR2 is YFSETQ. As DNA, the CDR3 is TGCGCCAGCAGCCTGACAGCTCCTATGAACACTGAAGCTTTCTTT. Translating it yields CASSLTAPMNTEAFF.

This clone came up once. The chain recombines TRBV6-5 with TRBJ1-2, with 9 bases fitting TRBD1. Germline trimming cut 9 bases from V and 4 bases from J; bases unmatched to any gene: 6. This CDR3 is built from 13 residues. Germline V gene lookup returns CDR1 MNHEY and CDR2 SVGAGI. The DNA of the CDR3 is TGTGCCAGGACCGGGGACAGGGTCTATGGCTACACCTTC. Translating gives CARTGDRVYGYTF.

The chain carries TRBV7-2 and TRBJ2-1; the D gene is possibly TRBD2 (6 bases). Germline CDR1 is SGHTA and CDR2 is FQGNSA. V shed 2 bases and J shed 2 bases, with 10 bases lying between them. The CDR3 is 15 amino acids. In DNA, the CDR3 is TGTGCCAGCAGCTTAAGTGGGGGGACCTACAATGAGCAGTTCTTC. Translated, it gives CASSLSGGTYNEQFF. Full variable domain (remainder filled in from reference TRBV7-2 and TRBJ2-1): GAGVSQSPSNKVTEKGKDVELRCDPISGHTALYWYRQSLGQGLEFLIYFQGNSAPDKSGLPSDRFSAERTGGSVSTLTIQRTQQEDSAVYLCASSLSGGTYNEQFFGPGTRLTVL.

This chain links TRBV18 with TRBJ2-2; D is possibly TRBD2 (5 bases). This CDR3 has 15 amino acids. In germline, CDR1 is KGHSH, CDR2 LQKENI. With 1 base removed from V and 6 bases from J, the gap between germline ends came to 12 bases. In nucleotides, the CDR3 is TGTGCCAGCTCACCACGTGAGGGTATGGCCGGGGAGCTGTTTTTT. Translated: CASSPREGMAGELFF. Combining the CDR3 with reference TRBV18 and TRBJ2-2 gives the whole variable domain NAGVMQNPRHLVRRRGQEARLRCSPMKGHSHVYWYRQLPEEGLKFMVYLQKENIIDESGMPKERFSAEFPKEGPSILRIQQVVRGDSAAYFCASSPREGMAGELFFGEGSRLTVL.

The CDR3 DNA follows: TGTGCCAGCAGCTTACTAATGCGACAAGAGACCCAGTACTTC. As protein: CASSLLMRQETQYF. The chain combines TRBV7-9 with TRBJ2-5; the D is unclear. Trimming pared 2 bases from V and 2 bases from J, leaving 9 bases between. This CDR3 is 14 amino acids long. Germline assignment: CDR1 SEHNR and CDR2 FQNEAQ (reference sequence).

The CDR3, as DNA: TGTGCCAGCAGTTCGTGGACACCGAACACTGAAGCTTTCTTT. It encodes CASSSWTPNTEAFF. The chain employs TRBV2 and TRBJ1-1; a possible D gene is TRBD1 (5 bases). Per germline, CDR1 SNHLY and CDR2 FYNNEI. This CDR3 contains 14 residues. Trimming pared 5 bases from V and 1 base from J, leaving 11 bases between.

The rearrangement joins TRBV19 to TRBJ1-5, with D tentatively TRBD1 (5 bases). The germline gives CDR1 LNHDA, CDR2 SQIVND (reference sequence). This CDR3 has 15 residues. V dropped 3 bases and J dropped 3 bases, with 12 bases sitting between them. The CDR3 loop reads CASSISGHINQPQHF. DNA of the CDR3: TGTGCCAGTAGTATTAGTGGACATATCAATCAGCCCCAGCATTTT. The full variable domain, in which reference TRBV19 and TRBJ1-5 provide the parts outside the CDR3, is DGGITQSPKYLFRKEGQNVTLSCEQNLNHDAMYWYRQDPGQGLRLIYYSQIVNDFQKGDIAEGYSVSREKKESFPLTVTSAQKNPTAFYLCASSISGHINQPQHFGDGTRLSIL.

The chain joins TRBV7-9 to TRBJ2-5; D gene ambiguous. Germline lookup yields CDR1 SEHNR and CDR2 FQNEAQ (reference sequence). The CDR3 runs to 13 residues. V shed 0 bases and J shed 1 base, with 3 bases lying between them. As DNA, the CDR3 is TGTGCCAGCAGCTTAGCGGCCCAAGAGACCCAGTACTTC. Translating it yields CASSLAAQETQYF.

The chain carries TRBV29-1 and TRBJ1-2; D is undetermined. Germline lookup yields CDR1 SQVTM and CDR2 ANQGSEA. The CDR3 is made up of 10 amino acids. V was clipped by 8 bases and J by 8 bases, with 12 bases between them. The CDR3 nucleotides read TGCAGCAGCGATGACGGGGGCTACACCTTC. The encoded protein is CSSDDGGYTF.

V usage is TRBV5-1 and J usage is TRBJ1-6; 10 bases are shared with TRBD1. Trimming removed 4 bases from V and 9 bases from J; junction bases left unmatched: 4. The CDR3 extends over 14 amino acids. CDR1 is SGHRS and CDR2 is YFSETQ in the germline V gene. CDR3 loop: CASSPGQGSSPLHF. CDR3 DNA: TGCGCCAGCAGCCCGGGACAGGGGAGTTCACCCCTCCACTTT.

CDR3 loop: CASSGGRTNGYTF. The CDR3 nucleotides read TGCGCCAGCAGCGGAGGGAGGACAAATGGCTACACCTTC. This chain joins TRBV5-1 and TRBJ1-2; a possible D gene is TRBD1 (5 bases). CDR1 and CDR2 from the germline V gene are SGHRS and YFSETQ. This CDR3 contains 13 residues. V was clipped by 4 bases and J by 6 bases, with 13 bases between them.

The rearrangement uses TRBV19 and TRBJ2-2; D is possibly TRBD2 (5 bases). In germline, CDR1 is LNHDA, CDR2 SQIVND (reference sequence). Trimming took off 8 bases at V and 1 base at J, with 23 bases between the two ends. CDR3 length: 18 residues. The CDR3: CASGTENGVGWNTGELFF. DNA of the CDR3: TGTGCCAGTGGCACGGAGAACGGGGTGGGTTGGAACACCGGGGAGCTGTTTTTT.

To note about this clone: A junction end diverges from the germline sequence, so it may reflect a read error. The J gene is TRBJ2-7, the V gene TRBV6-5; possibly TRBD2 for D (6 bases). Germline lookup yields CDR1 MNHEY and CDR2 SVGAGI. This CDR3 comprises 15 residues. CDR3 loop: CASSQRGLQLYGQYF. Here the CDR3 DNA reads TGTGCCAGCAGTCAAAGGGGACTTCAACTCTACGGGCAGTACTTC.

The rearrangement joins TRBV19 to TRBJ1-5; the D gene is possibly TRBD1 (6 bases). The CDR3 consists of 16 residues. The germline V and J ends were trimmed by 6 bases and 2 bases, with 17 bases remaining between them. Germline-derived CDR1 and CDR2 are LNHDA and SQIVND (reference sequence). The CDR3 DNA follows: TGTGCCAGTAGCTTACTGAATGGACAGCGCAATCAGCCCCAGCATTTT. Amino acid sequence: CASSLLNGQRNQPQHF.